The 4 T cell receptor beta chains given below trace back to one sample, sequenced in a study of T cells after yellow fever vaccination. Each CDR3 protein gets one entry after TCRdb re-called the 5' RACE reads with MiXCR. Of under 250,000 distinct CDR3 sequences listed, less than 9% are singletons. This specimen consisted of CD4+ T cells sorted from PBMCs, obtained 15 days after the yellow fever booster vaccination. The receptors here all came from a man aged 25-40 years who received the YFV17D yellow fever vaccine.

The sample holds many counts of this clonotype. The chain has TRBV3-1 and TRBJ1-1, with D perhaps TRBD1 (6 bases). The CDR3 totals 15 residues. Germline lookup yields CDR1 LGHDT and CDR2 YNNKEL (reference sequence). Trimming cost V 4 bases and J 1 base, with 13 bases left between them. The DNA for the CDR3 is TGTGCCAGCAGCCCGGGGACAATTTCGAACACTGAAGCTTTCTTT. As protein: CASSPGTISNTEAFF.

This rearrangement joins TRBV20-1 to TRBJ1-5; D possibly corresponds to TRBD1 (6 bases). The CDR3 consists of 15 residues. CDR1 and CDR2 (germline): DFQATT, SNEGSKA (reference sequence). The V gene lost 5 bases and the J gene lost 5 bases, with 19 bases spanning the gap. CDR3 sequence reads: CSASRQVLGDQPQHF. CDR3 DNA sequence: TGCAGTGCTTCTAGACAGGTCCTAGGGGATCAGCCCCAGCATTTT.

The chain uses TRBV12-3 or TRBV12-4 and TRBJ2-5; no definite D call. V dropped 6 bases and J dropped 6 bases, with 11 bases sitting between them. The CDR3 is 12 residues long. This CDR3 is CASSLNTQTQYF. CDR3 in DNA: TGTGCCAGCAGCCTAAATACACAGACCCAGTACTTC.

The table lists this clonotype with a few counts. The V gene is TRBV7-2, the J gene TRBJ2-2; unclear D gene. Deletions cut 5 bases from V and 4 bases from J, with 8 bases between. There are 13 residues in the CDR3. From germline, CDR1 is SGHTA and CDR2 FQGNSA. CDR3 nucleotides: TGTGCCAGCAGCAAGTACACCACCGGGGAGCTGTTTTTT. Amino acids: CASSKYTTGELFF. Full variable domain (remainder filled in from reference TRBV7-2 and TRBJ2-2): GAGVSQSPSNKVTEKGKDVELRCDPISGHTALYWYRQSLGQGLEFLIYFQGNSAPDKSGLPSDRFSAERTGGSVSTLTIQRTQQEDSAVYLCASSKYTTGELFFGEGSRLTVL.